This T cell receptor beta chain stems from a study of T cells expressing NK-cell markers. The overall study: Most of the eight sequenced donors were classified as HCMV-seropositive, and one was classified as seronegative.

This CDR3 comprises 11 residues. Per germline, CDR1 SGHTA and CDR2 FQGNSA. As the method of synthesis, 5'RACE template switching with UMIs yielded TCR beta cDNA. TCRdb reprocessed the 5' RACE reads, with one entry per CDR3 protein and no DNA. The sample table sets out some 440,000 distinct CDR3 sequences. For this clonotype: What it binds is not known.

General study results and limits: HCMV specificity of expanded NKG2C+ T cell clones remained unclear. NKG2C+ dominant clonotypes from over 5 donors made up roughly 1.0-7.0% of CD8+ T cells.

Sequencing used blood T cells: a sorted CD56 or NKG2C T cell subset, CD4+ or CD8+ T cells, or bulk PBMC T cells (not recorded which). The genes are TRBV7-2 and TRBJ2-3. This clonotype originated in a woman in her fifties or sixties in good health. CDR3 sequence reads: CASSFTSTQYF.